What follows are 18 T cell receptor beta chains derived from one specimen sequenced in a study of OX40 agonist ivuxolimab in advanced cancers. Assay used: immunoSEQ multiplex PCR; TCRdb lists only in-frame clones, some missing. The sample includes around 69,000 clones, roughly 87% of them seen just once. The sample consisted of CD4+ or CD8+ T cells sorted from blood, taken in a trial of the OX40 agonist ivuxolimab. The receptors stem from an adult with an advanced solid tumor such as melanoma, head and neck, liver or kidney cancer.

This chain connects TRBV27 to TRBJ1-4; D is perhaps TRBD1 (5 bases). Per germline, CDR1 MNHEY and CDR2 SMNVEV (reference sequence). This CDR3 has 15 residues. Trimming stripped 8 bases from V and 2 bases from J, with 15 bases between. CDR3 protein: CASLPWGDTNEKLFF. CDR3 bases: TGTGCCAGCCTTCCCTGGGGGGACACTAATGAAAAACTGTTTTTT.

The chain employs TRBV7-2 and TRBJ2-3, with D possibly matching TRBD2 (5 bases). V was shortened by 4 bases and J by 0 bases, with 11 bases between the two germline ends. This CDR3 is 15 amino acids long. CDR1 and CDR2 from the germline V gene are SGHTA and FQGNSA. CDR3: CASSSGLSSTDTQYF. CDR3 coding DNA: TGTGCCAGCAGCTCCGGACTCTCTAGCACAGATACGCAGTATTTT.

This chain links TRBV9 with TRBJ2-2; 8 bases align to TRBD2. CDR1 is SGDLS, CDR2 YYNGEE, per germline. The CDR3 is 14 amino acids. V dropped 7 bases and J dropped 5; count of bases not matched to a gene: 7. This CDR3 reads CASEAGGLTGELFF. DNA of the CDR3: TGTGCCAGCGAGGCGGGAGGCCTAACCGGGGAGCTGTTTTTT.

V is TRBV9 and J is TRBJ1-1, with D possibly matching TRBD1 (6 bases). The germline V gene has CDR1 SGDLS and CDR2 YYNGEE. This CDR3 has 13 amino acids. With 4 bases removed from V and 4 bases from J, the gap between germline ends came to 11 bases. CDR3 residues: CASSNRDGTEAFF. The DNA of the CDR3 is TGTGCCAGCAGCAACAGGGACGGCACTGAAGCTTTCTTT.

This clone was picked up a small number of times. This rearrangement joins TRBV11-3 to TRBJ1-1; D perhaps matches TRBD1 (6 bases). Germline CDR1 is SGHNT and CDR2 is YENEEA. The CDR3 totals 13 residues. The V and J ends lost 6 bases and 10 bases respectively, with 18 bases between them. The DNA for the CDR3 is TGTGCCAGCAGATCCTCACAGGGCGGGAGAGCTTTCTTT. This translates into CASRSSQGGRAFF.

This chain joins TRBV7-9 and TRBJ2-7, with D uncertain. Germline loops: CDR1 SEHNR, CDR2 FQNEAQ (reference sequence). Trimming took 7 bases from V and 2 from J, leaving 21 bases between them. The CDR3 sequence is 16 residues long. CDR3 sequence reads: CASTNFGRQGAYEQYF. As DNA, the CDR3 is TGTGCCAGCACCAACTTTGGGCGCCAAGGTGCCTACGAGCAGTACTTC.

The CDR3 nucleotides read TGCGCCAGCAGCCAAGGGTCAACTGGGGCAGATACGCAGTATTTT. Its translation is CASSQGSTGADTQYF. The chain is built from TRBV4-1 and TRBJ2-3, with D uncertain. The CDR3 totals 15 residues. V was clipped by 1 base and J by 4 bases, with 12 bases between them. The germline V gene has CDR1 MGHRA and CDR2 YSYEKL.

This sequence joins TRBV19 and TRBJ2-5; D might be TRBD1 (6 bases). V shed 10 bases and J shed 4 bases, with 13 bases lying between them. Germline V gene sequence: CDR1 LNHDA, CDR2 SQIVND (reference sequence). CDR3 length: 12 amino acids. The CDR3 here is CATRQAGETQYF. For the CDR3, the DNA is TGTGCCACCAGACAGGCAGGAGAGACCCAGTACTTC.

This chain uses TRBV7-2 with TRBJ2-5, with D uncertain. Per germline, CDR1 SGHTA and CDR2 FQGNSA. With 0 bases removed from V and 1 base from J, the gap between germline ends came to 12 bases. The CDR3 is made up of 16 amino acids. In DNA form, the CDR3 reads TGTGCCAGCAGCTTAGCGCTCACAAAGGGCCAAGAGACCCAGTACTTC. As protein: CASSLALTKGQETQYF.

The rearrangement links TRBV10-1 to TRBJ2-7, with a tentative D call TRBD1 (6 bases). The germline V gene has CDR1 WNHNN and CDR2 SYGVQD (reference sequence). V was clipped by 2 bases and J by 1 base, with 6 bases between them. CDR3 length: 13 amino acids. CDR3 loop: CASSETGSYEQYF. The CDR3 coding sequence is TGCGCCAGCAGTGAGACAGGGTCCTACGAGCAGTACTTC.

The chain links TRBV18 to TRBJ2-3; D may match TRBD1 or TRBD2 (5 bases each). CDR1 and CDR2 (germline): KGHSH, LQKENI. Trimming took 6 bases from V and 0 from J, leaving 13 bases between them. The CDR3 has 15 residues. The CDR3 sequence: CASSPLGASTDTQYF. CDR3 in DNA: TGTGCCAGCTCCCCCCTCGGGGCGAGCACAGATACGCAGTATTTT.

The rearrangement links TRBV13 to TRBJ2-5; TRBD2 might be the D (8 bases). The length of the CDR3 is 15 residues. The germline V and J ends were trimmed by 5 bases and 7 bases, with 20 bases remaining between them. Per the germline V gene, CDR1 is PRHDT and CDR2 is FYEKMQ (reference sequence). The CDR3 DNA follows: TGTGCCAGCAGCCCCGGACAGGCCGGGGGGGCGACCCAGTACTTC. Protein sequence: CASSPGQAGGATQYF.

The rearrangement joins TRBV6-5 to TRBJ2-7, with D perhaps matching TRBD1 or TRBD2 (5 bases each). From germline, CDR1 is MNHEY and CDR2 SVGAGI. The CDR3 extends over 12 amino acids. V lost 6 bases, J lost 9 bases, and 15 bases lay in between. CDR3: CASRDQLGVQYF. CDR3 bases: TGTGCCAGCAGGGATCAACTAGGGGTGCAGTACTTC.

CDR3: CASRQPGQQETQYF. For the CDR3, the DNA is TGTGCCAGTAGGCAGCCGGGACAGCAAGAGACCCAGTACTTC. V usage is TRBV19 and J usage is TRBJ2-5; 7 nucleotides match TRBD1. CDR1 LNHDA and CDR2 SQIVND come from the germline V gene (reference sequence). Trimming took 6 bases from V and 2 from J; bases not matched to a gene: 6. The CDR3 loop spans 14 amino acids.

V usage is TRBV6-5 and J usage is TRBJ2-7; 7 bases agree with TRBD1. The CDR3 loop spans 12 amino acids. Germline V CDR1 and CDR2: MNHEY, SVGAGI. Unmatched junction bases numbered 5, after V lost 5 bases and J lost 7 bases. CDR3 sequence: CASSPRQGEQYF. The DNA for the CDR3 is TGTGCCAGCAGTCCCCGACAGGGAGAGCAGTACTTC.

The CDR3 loop is CASSLGGWVSEAFF. The CDR3 nucleotides are TGTGCCAGCAGCTTAGGGGGTTGGGTTTCTGAAGCTTTCTTT. The J gene is TRBJ1-1, the V gene TRBV7-9; D remains unclear. Trimming stripped 1 base from V and 6 bases from J, with 12 bases between. The CDR3 covers 14 residues. Germline V gene sequence: CDR1 SEHNR, CDR2 FQNEAQ (reference sequence).

The chain employs TRBV7-8 and TRBJ2-1; no clear D gene. This CDR3 comprises 12 residues. Germline V lookup: CDR1 SGHVS, CDR2 FQNEAQ. Deletions cut 2 bases from V and 7 bases from J, with 6 bases between. CDR3 protein: CASSLYVNEQFF. CDR3 coding DNA: TGTGCCAGCAGCTTATATGTGAATGAGCAGTTCTTC.

This clone appeared a single time. This chain links TRBV7-9 with TRBJ2-1; D is perhaps TRBD1 (5 bases). Between the trimmed V and J ends, which lost 6 bases and 5 bases, there was a span of 8 bases. The CDR3 runs to 12 residues. Germline CDR1 and CDR2: SEHNR and FQNEAQ (reference sequence). The CDR3, as DNA: TGTGCCAGCAGTCCAGGGAACAATGAGCAGTTCTTC. As protein: CASSPGNNEQFF. The complete variable domain, with remaining parts taken from reference TRBV7-9 and TRBJ2-1, reads DTGVSQNPRHKITKRGQNVTFRCDPISEHNRLYWYRQTLGQGPEFLTYFQNEAQLEKSRLLSDRFSAERPKGSFSTLEIQRTEQGDSAMYLCASSPGNNEQFFGPGTRLTVL.